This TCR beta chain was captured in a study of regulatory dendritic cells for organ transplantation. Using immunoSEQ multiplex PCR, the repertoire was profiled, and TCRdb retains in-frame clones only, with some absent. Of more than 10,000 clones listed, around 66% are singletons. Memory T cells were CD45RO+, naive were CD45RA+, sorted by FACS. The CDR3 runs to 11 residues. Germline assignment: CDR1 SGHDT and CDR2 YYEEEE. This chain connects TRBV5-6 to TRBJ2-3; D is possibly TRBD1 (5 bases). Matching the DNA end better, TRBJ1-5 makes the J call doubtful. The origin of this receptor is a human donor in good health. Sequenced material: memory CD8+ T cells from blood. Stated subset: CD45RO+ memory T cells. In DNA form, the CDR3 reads TGTGCCAGCAGCCGGGGGGGACTACAGCATTTT. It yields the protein CASSRGGLQHF.